Following are 17 T cell receptor beta chains from one sample sequenced in a study of T-cell reconstitution after alpha-beta-depleted transplantation in children. The TCRbeta library was prepared with unique molecular identifiers. TCRdb re-called the PCR reads with MiXCR, one entry per CDR3 protein. The data contain hundreds of thousands of distinct CDR3 sequences, 13% of them singletons. The sample here was PBMCs, mostly from graft donor cells, taken 360 days after TCRalphabeta/CD19-depleted stem cell transplant. Receptor source: a male patient younger than 18 who had a stem cell transplant for acute myeloid leukemia, so the T cells may come from the graft donor.

This clonotype was seen at least ten times. The V and J genes are TRBV5-5 and TRBJ2-2; D uncertain. Looked up from germline, CDR1 is SGHKS and CDR2 is YYEKEE (reference sequence). The CDR3 contains 15 residues. V lost 4 bases, J lost 2 bases, and 12 bases lay in between. The CDR3 DNA reads as TGTGCCAGCAGCCCCCTCCGAAGCAACACCGGGGAGCTGTTTTTT. As protein: CASSPLRSNTGELFF.

This clonotype was seen a handful of times. V is TRBV3-1 and J is TRBJ1-6, with 9 bases lining up with TRBD1. Unmatched junction bases numbered 3, after V lost 5 bases and J lost 7 bases. The CDR3 is made up of 14 amino acids. CDR1 and CDR2 (germline): LGHDT, YNNKEL (reference sequence). CDR3 DNA sequence: TGTGCCAGCAGCTTCGGACAGGGGAATTCACCCCTCCACTTT. Translating gives CASSFGQGNSPLHF. Full variable domain (remainder filled in from reference TRBV3-1 and TRBJ1-6): DTAVSQTPKYLVTQMGNDKSIKCEQNLGHDTMYWYKQDSKKFLKIMFSYNNKELIINETVPNRFSPKSPDKAHLNLHINSLELGDSAVYFCASSFGQGNSPLHFGNGTRLTVT.

The chain combines TRBV20-1 with TRBJ2-2, with 9 bases matching TRBD2. The germline V gene encodes CDR1 DFQATT and CDR2 SNEGSKA (reference sequence). J was trimmed by 7 bases and V by 5 bases; bases with no gene match: 20. The CDR3 sequence is 18 residues long. CDR3 in DNA: TGCAGTGCTGGACTAGGTTCATTGGTAGCGGGAGCTGGCGGGGAGCTGTTTTTT. This encodes CSAGLGSLVAGAGGELFF.

V and J are TRBV28 and TRBJ2-3; 7 bases agree with TRBD2. CDR1 and CDR2 from the germline V gene are MDHEN and SYDVKM. This CDR3 is built from 19 residues. V shed 3 bases, J shed 2 bases, and the junction held 17 bases outside the gene matches. DNA of the CDR3: TGTGCCAGCAGTTTTCTTCTCAGTCAGGCTAGCGGAGACACAGATACGCAGTATTTT. Protein: CASSFLLSQASGDTDTQYF.

The chain combines TRBV6-2 or TRBV6-3 with TRBJ2-2; 7 bases align to TRBD1. With 6 bases clipped from V and 5 bases from J, the junction kept 6 bases outside the gene matches. The CDR3 has 14 residues. The germline V gene has CDR1 MNHEY and CDR2 SVGEGT. The CDR3 sequence is CASRRQGLTGELFF. The CDR3 nucleotides read TGTGCCAGCAGGAGACAGGGATTGACCGGGGAGCTGTTTTTT.

This clonotype was seen a handful of times. The chain has TRBV5-1 and TRBJ2-7; D tentatively reads TRBD1 or TRBD2 (5 bases each). V lost 0 bases and J lost 2, with 15 bases in between. CDR3 length equals 16 residues. Germline assignment: CDR1 SGHRS and CDR2 YFSETQ. CDR3 loop: CASSLGTGTAAYEQYF. CDR3 sequence (DNA): TGCGCCAGCAGCTTGGGGACCGGGACGGCAGCCTACGAGCAGTACTTC. The variable domain in full, completed from reference TRBV5-1 and TRBJ2-7, reads KAGVTQTPRYLIKTRGQQVTLSCSPISGHRSVSWYQQTPGQGLQFLFEYFSETQRNKGNFPGRFSGRQFSNSRSEMNVSTLELGDSALYLCASSLGTGTAAYEQYFGPGTRLTVT.

This clonotype came up a few times. The chain is built from TRBV20-1 and TRBJ2-1; D unresolved. The CDR3 has 14 residues. V gave up 0 bases and J gave up 7 bases, with 13 bases separating them. The germline CDR1 and CDR2 sequences are DFQATT and SNEGSKA (reference sequence). For the CDR3, the DNA is TGCAGTGCTAGAGATTGGGCCCGTGGAAATGAGCAGTTCTTC. Protein: CSARDWARGNEQFF.

The chain's CDR3 is CASSQTGITYEQYF. The CDR3 DNA reads as TGTGCCAGCAGTCAGACAGGAATAACCTACGAGCAGTACTTC. The gene calls are TRBV12-3 or TRBV12-4 and TRBJ2-7; D might be TRBD1 (6 bases). Trimming cost V 5 bases and J 2 bases, with 13 bases left between them. The CDR3 has 14 residues.

As regards this clonotype: A clone one base away is much larger, so this may be a read error. This chain uses TRBV20-1 with TRBJ1-5; D is unresolved. Trimming took 6 bases from V and 3 from J, leaving 24 bases between them. This CDR3 is built from 17 residues. Germline lookup yields CDR1 DFQATT and CDR2 SNEGSKA (reference sequence). The CDR3 reads CSAPKGRVGDYNQPQHF. The DNA for the CDR3 is TGCAGTGCCCCCAAAGGACGGGTGGGAGATTACAATCAGCCCCAGCATTTT.

This clonotype showed up just a few times. The rearrangement uses TRBV6-2 or TRBV6-3 and TRBJ2-2; TRBD2 agrees at 7 bases. V was clipped by 6 bases and J by 5 bases; unmatched bases: 15. CDR1 is MNHEY, CDR2 SVGEGT, per germline. CDR3 length: 17 amino acids. The CDR3: CASRQVLTAGATGELFF. CDR3 sequence (DNA): TGTGCCAGCAGACAAGTCCTGACGGCGGGAGCAACCGGGGAGCTGTTTTTT.

The sample holds a few counts of this clonotype. The chain is built from TRBV20-1 and TRBJ2-7, with 9 bases that match TRBD2. The CDR3 is 11 amino acids. The germline CDR1 and CDR2 sequences are DFQATT and SNEGSKA (reference sequence). The ends lost 7 bases at V and 3 bases at J; junction bases unmatched: 1. CDR3: CSGLAVYEQYF. The CDR3 nucleotides are TGCAGTGGACTAGCGGTCTACGAGCAGTACTTC.

Notes on this clonotype: The junction does not match germline at one end; this may be a read error. The chain joins TRBV15 to TRBJ2-2; tentatively, D is TRBD1 (6 bases). This CDR3 spans 15 amino acids. CDR1 LNHNV and CDR2 YYDKDF come from the germline V gene (reference sequence). The CDR3 here is CATSTRQDRYGELFF. The DNA for the CDR3 is TGTGCTACCAGCACTCGACAGGATCGATACGGGGAGCTGTTTTTT.

The chain links TRBV18 to TRBJ1-3; D call uncertain. The CDR3 is made up of 14 amino acids. V was pared by 3 bases and J by 0 bases, with 6 bases between. Germline V CDR1 and CDR2: KGHSH, LQKENI. CDR3 coding DNA: TGTGCCAGCTCACCCCGTTACTCTGGAAACACCATATATTTT. Amino acids: CASSPRYSGNTIYF. Complete variable domain (other parts from reference TRBV18 and TRBJ1-3): NAGVMQNPRHLVRRRGQEARLRCSPMKGHSHVYWYRQLPEEGLKFMVYLQKENIIDESGMPKERFSAEFPKEGPSILRIQQVVRGDSAAYFCASSPRYSGNTIYFGEGSWLTVV.

This clonotype was counted between two and nine times. This CDR3 is CASPTTGTEAFF. The CDR3 DNA reads as TGTGCCAGCCCGACGACGGGGACTGAAGCTTTCTTT. The rearrangement joins TRBV6-2 or TRBV6-3 to TRBJ1-1; no reliable D call. Germline lookup yields CDR1 MNHEY and CDR2 SVGEGT. V was clipped by 8 bases and J by 5 bases, with 12 bases between them. This CDR3 comprises 12 residues.

The gene calls are TRBV29-1 and TRBJ2-2; D might be TRBD1 or TRBD2, each matching 5 bases. Trimming stripped 7 bases from V and 2 bases from J, with 17 bases between. From germline, CDR1 is SQVTM and CDR2 ANQGSEA. The CDR3 length is 15 residues. For the CDR3, the DNA is TGCAGCGCAAAAGAGGGACGGATTAACACCGGGGAGCTGTTTTTT. This codes for CSAKEGRINTGELFF.

This clonotype was picked up a small number of times. The chain combines TRBV29-1 with TRBJ1-1; D gene uncertain. Germline values: CDR1 SQVTM, CDR2 ANQGSEA. This CDR3 comprises 14 residues. V lost 5 bases, J lost 4 bases, and 17 bases lay in between. Here the CDR3 DNA reads TGCAGCGTTTTACTACAGAAATCCTTCACTGAAGCTTTCTTT. As protein: CSVLLQKSFTEAFF.

This clonotype was seen a few times. The gene calls are TRBV5-1 and TRBJ2-2; no clear D gene. Per the germline V gene, CDR1 is SGHRS and CDR2 is YFSETQ. Trimming cost V 4 bases and J 5 bases, with 9 bases left between them. The CDR3 length is 13 residues. CDR3: CASSTEMTGELFF. The CDR3, as DNA: TGCGCCAGCAGCACCGAAATGACCGGGGAGCTGTTTTTT. Full variable domain (outside the CDR3, taken from reference TRBV5-1 and TRBJ2-2): KAGVTQTPRYLIKTRGQQVTLSCSPISGHRSVSWYQQTPGQGLQFLFEYFSETQRNKGNFPGRFSGRQFSNSRSEMNVSTLELGDSALYLCASSTEMTGELFFGEGSRLTVL.